This is a list of T cell receptor beta chains from one sample in a study of regulatory T cells in long-lasting Graves disease. TCRdb reprocessed the multiplex PCR reads via MiXCR and lists one record per CDR3 protein. The table includes 440,000 or so distinct CDR3 sequences, about a sixth detected once. This sample also belongs to another study, concerning T cells in Graves' hyperthyroidism and ophthalmopathy.

Sequenced here: peripheral blood mononuclear cells (PBMCs), sampled at new diagnosis, from a patient treated with antithyroid drugs. Source of these receptors: a woman aged 25 to 39 with Graves disease. Both conserved end residues are part of each CDR3. Fields, in order: clone size, CDR3 length, D gene, J gene, V gene, CDR3 DNA, CDR3 protein. A D gene is named only where the DNA matches it firmly. Size is stated for part of the rows, as once, few or many counts, or as a class when the clone is expanded.

- 15 - TRBJ2-7 TRBV15 TGTGCCACCAGCAGAGATCCCTTGATCTCCTACGAGCAGTACTTC CATSRDPLISYEQYF
few 15 TRBD1 TRBJ1-6 TRBV7-2 TGTGCCAGCAGCTTAGTGGGACAGAATTCAATACCCCTCCACTTT CASSLVGQNSIPLHF
few 15 - TRBJ2-7 TRBV4-2 TGTGCCAGCAGCGCCGAGCGTCTCTCAATCAACGAGCAGTACTTC CASSAERLSINEQYF
- 14 - TRBJ1-2 TRBV6-1 TGTGCCAGCAGGGTGGTTCAGGCTAACTATGGCTACACCTTC CASRVVQANYGYTF
few 11 - TRBJ1-5 TRBV20-1 TGCAGTGCTAGTAGGTCGGGGCCCCAGCATTTT CSASRSGPQHF
- 14 TRBD2 TRBJ2-1 TRBV28 TGTGCCAGCGCCGGGACTAGCGGTAACAATGAGCAGTTCTTC CASAGTSGNNEQFF
- 22 TRBD2 TRBJ2-5 TRBV28 TGTGCCAGCAGTTTATATTGGGGGGCGCCAAGGACTAGCGGGCCATTCCTCCAGACCCAGTACTTC CASSLYWGAPRTSGPFLQTQYF
few 15 - TRBJ1-5 TRBV19 TGTGCCAGTAGTATAGGGGCCGGAGTGGGTCAGCCCCAGCATTTT CASSIGAGVGQPQHF
many 17 TRBD1 TRBJ1-2 TRBV20-1 TGCAGTGCTAGGTCGCCCCCCAACCGGGACAGCTGGGATGGCTACACCTTC CSARSPPNRDSWDGYTF
many 15 - TRBJ2-3 TRBV7-3 TGTGCCAGCAGCTTAAGAGGGGCTAGCACAGATACGCAGTATTTT CASSLRGASTDTQYF
- 13 - TRBJ2-7 TRBV28 TGTGCCAGCCGGGACACATCCTCCTACGAGCAGTACTTC CASRDTSSYEQYF
few 15 TRBD2 TRBJ2-2 TRBV20-1 TGCAGTGCTAGAGATCTCAAGCGGGAGACCGGGGAGCTGTTTTTT CSARDLKRETGELFF
- 16 TRBD1 TRBJ1-1 TRBV10-3 TGTGCCATCAGTGAGTTTAGCCAGACAGGGGTTGGTGAAGCTTTCTTT CAISEFSQTGVGEAFF
- 15 TRBD2 TRBJ2-2 TRBV6-2/TRBV6-3 TGTGCCAGCAATGAGGCGGGAGTCGGTTCCGGGAAGCTGTTTTTT CASNEAGVGSGKLFF
- 13 - TRBJ2-1 TRBV19 TGTGCCAGTAGTATAGTCGGCTTCGATGAGCAGTTCTTC CASSIVGFDEQFF
many 17 TRBD2 TRBJ2-1 TRBV20-1 TGCAGTGCTAGAGATCGCCTAGCGGGAGGGGTTGGCAATGAGCAGTTCTTC CSARDRLAGGVGNEQFF
many 17 - TRBJ2-1 TRBV7-2 TGTGCCAGCAGCTCCGACCTAAGGACGAGGACCTACAATGAGCAGTTCTTC CASSSDLRTRTYNEQFF
many 19 TRBD2 TRBJ2-1 TRBV7-6 TGTGCCAGCAGCCTTCGACTAGCGGGAGGGATTAAGCTACCCAATGAGCAGTTCTTC CASSLRLAGGIKLPNEQFF
many 14 TRBD1 TRBJ1-2 TRBV6-1 TGTGCCAGCAGTGATCCGGACAGGGGTTATGGCTACACCTTC CASSDPDRGYGYTF
many 13 - TRBJ2-7 TRBV7-2 TGTGCCAGCAGCCGAGCGGCGGTGGACGAGCAGTACTTC CASSRAAVDEQYF
- 14 - TRBJ2-2 TRBV25-1 TGTGCCAGCAGTGATGCAGTCGTTTTTGGGGAGCTGTTTTTT CASSDAVVFGELFF
- 16 - TRBJ1-1 TRBV6-2/TRBV6-3 TGTGCCAGCAGTTCTGGTGGGGGGGACCCACCTTCTGAAGCTTTCTTT CASSSGGGDPPSEAFF
many 14 TRBD2 TRBJ2-3 TRBV20-1 TGCAGTGCTAGGACTAGCGACCTCACAGATACGCAGTATTTT CSARTSDLTDTQYF
few 16 TRBD2 TRBJ2-7 TRBV20-1 TGCAGTGCCCCCAGGGTGACAGCGGGGACCCTCTACGAGCAGTACTTC CSAPRVTAGTLYEQYF
few 13 - TRBJ2-7 TRBV6-2/TRBV6-3 TGTGCCAGCAATAAGGACACCGCCTACGAGCAGTACTTC CASNKDTAYEQYF
many 14 TRBD2 TRBJ2-1 TRBV30 TGTGCCTGGAGTCCGGGACTAGCGGTGTATGAGCAGTTCTTC CAWSPGLAVYEQFF
many 12 - TRBJ2-1 TRBV6-2/TRBV6-3 TGTGCCAGCAGTTACCCGCCCAATGAGCAGTTCTTC CASSYPPNEQFF
few 13 - TRBJ1-1 TRBV7-6 TGTGCCAGCAGCTTCTCCACAAGCACTGAAGCTTTCTTT CASSFSTSTEAFF
many 16 - TRBJ2-6 TRBV29-1 TGCAGCGTATTCCTCGCAGGGAGCTCTGGGGCCAACGTCCTGACTTTC CSVFLAGSSGANVLTF
- 15 - TRBJ2-5 TRBV7-2 TGTGCCAGCAGCTTAGCGGGACTTACGAGAGAGACCCAGTACTTC CASSLAGLTRETQYF
- 15 TRBD2 TRBJ2-7 TRBV20-1 TGCAGTGCTAGAGATCCCCTAGCGGGAGGGGACGAGCAGTACTTC CSARDPLAGGDEQYF
many 18 - TRBJ2-1 TRBV6-5 TGTGCCAGCAGTTACTCGAGTTTCGCACCAAATTCCTACAATGAGCAGTTCTTC CASSYSSFAPNSYNEQFF
few 15 TRBD1 TRBJ2-1 TRBV10-3 TGTGCCATCAGTGAGACAGGGGGGAGAAGCAATGAGCAGTTCTTC CAISETGGRSNEQFF
many 15 - TRBJ1-2 TRBV5-5 TGTGCCAGCAGCTCCAGACACGGAGATCACTATGGCTACACCTTC CASSSRHGDHYGYTF